The 8 T cell receptor beta chains below were found in one sample sequenced in a study of CD8 T cells in ankylosing spondylitis. TCRdb called the 5' RACE reads again in MiXCR, with one record for every CDR3 protein. Here the sample spans 210,000 or so distinct CDR3 sequences, under 8.5% being singletons. The sample taken for sequencing was blood, either unsorted or a sorted T cell fraction (not recorded which). The receptors shown here come from a female donor with ankylosing spondylitis or in good health (not recorded which).

This chain connects TRBV27 to TRBJ2-6; D possibly corresponds to TRBD1 (6 bases). The CDR3 is 14 amino acids. The germline V and J ends were trimmed by 3 bases and 4 bases, with 7 bases remaining between them. Germline lookup yields CDR1 MNHEY and CDR2 SMNVEV (reference sequence). CDR3 residues: CASSFRGGANVLTF. The CDR3 coding sequence is TGTGCCAGCAGTTTCAGGGGAGGGGCCAACGTCCTGACTTTC.

This clonotype was recorded a few times. J is TRBJ2-5 and V is TRBV20-1; 7 nucleotides match TRBD2. This CDR3 is 15 amino acids long. J lost 2 bases, V lost 6 bases, and 12 bases had no gene match. Looked up from germline, CDR1 is DFQATT and CDR2 is SNEGSKA (reference sequence). The CDR3 protein is CSALSPSGKQETQYF. Written as DNA, the CDR3 is TGCAGTGCGTTGAGCCCTAGCGGCAAACAAGAGACCCAGTACTTC.

This clonotype was picked up many times. This chain joins TRBV7-8 and TRBJ1-1; perhaps TRBD1 as D (5 bases). This CDR3 comprises 16 residues. Trimming pared 1 base from V and 1 base from J, leaving 13 bases between. Germline CDR1 SGHVS, CDR2 FQNEAQ. The CDR3 DNA reads TGTGCCAGCAGCTTAGATTCGGGGCGGTGGAACACTGAAGCTTTCTTT. This encodes CASSLDSGRWNTEAFF.

This clonotype was detected many times. The genes are TRBV5-1 and TRBJ1-1, with unresolved D. Germline CDR1 SGHRS, CDR2 YFSETQ. This CDR3 is 14 amino acids long. Trimming cost V 5 bases and J 4 bases, with 15 bases left between them. CDR3 nucleotides: TGCGCCAGCAGGACCGGGCCGGCGGGCACTGAAGCTTTCTTT. The encoded protein is CASRTGPAGTEAFF.

This clonotype was picked up many times. The chain uses TRBV27 and TRBJ2-7, with TRBD1 as a possible D gene (5 bases). Trimming left V 8 bases short and J 6 bases short, with 11 bases between. CDR3 length: 11 residues. The germline V gene has CDR1 MNHEY and CDR2 SMNVEV (reference sequence). The CDR3 DNA reads as TGTGCCAGCCACCAGGGCTCCGAGCAGTACTTC. Residues: CASHQGSEQYF.

This clonotype was found many times. J is TRBJ2-1 and V is TRBV10-3; D is unresolved. Trimming left V 0 bases short and J 0 bases short, with 12 bases between. The CDR3 extends over 17 amino acids. The germline CDR1 and CDR2 sequences are ENHRY and SYGVKD. The CDR3 DNA is TGTGCCATCAGTGAGTCTCGCAGGCCTAGCTCCTACAATGAGCAGTTCTTC. Encoded protein: CAISESRRPSSYNEQFF.

This clonotype was picked up a small number of times. The gene calls are TRBV20-1 and TRBJ2-1, with D possibly TRBD2 on 6 matching bases. The germline gives CDR1 DFQATT, CDR2 SNEGSKA (reference sequence). The CDR3 is made up of 17 amino acids. V was shortened by 0 bases and J by 4 bases, with 19 bases between the two germline ends. The DNA for the CDR3 is TGCAGTGCTAGAGATGGGGGGAGGCTCCCCAGATACAATGAGCAGTTCTTC. It yields the protein CSARDGGRLPRYNEQFF.

This clonotype was seen at least ten times. V usage is TRBV7-8 and J usage is TRBJ2-1; 8 nucleotides agree with TRBD2. Germline CDR1 reads SGHVS; CDR2 reads FQNEAQ. The V gene end was trimmed by 5 bases and the J gene end by 4 bases; junction bases not matched to a gene: 7. The CDR3 sequence is 15 residues long. CDR3 residues: CASSQLAAKYNEQFF. As DNA, the CDR3 is TGTGCCAGCAGCCAACTAGCGGCAAAATACAATGAGCAGTTCTTC.